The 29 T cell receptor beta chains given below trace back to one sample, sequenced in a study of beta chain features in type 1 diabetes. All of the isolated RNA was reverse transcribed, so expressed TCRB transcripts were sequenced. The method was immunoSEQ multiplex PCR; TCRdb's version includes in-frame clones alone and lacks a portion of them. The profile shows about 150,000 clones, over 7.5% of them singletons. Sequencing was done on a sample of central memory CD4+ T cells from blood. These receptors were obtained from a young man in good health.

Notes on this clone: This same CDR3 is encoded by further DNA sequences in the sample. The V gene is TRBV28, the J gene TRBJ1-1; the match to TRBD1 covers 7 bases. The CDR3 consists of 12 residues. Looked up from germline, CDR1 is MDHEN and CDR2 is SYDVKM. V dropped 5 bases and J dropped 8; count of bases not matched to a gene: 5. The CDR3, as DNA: TGTGCCAGCAGTCAGACAGGGACGGAAGCTTTCTTT. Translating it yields CASSQTGTEAFF.

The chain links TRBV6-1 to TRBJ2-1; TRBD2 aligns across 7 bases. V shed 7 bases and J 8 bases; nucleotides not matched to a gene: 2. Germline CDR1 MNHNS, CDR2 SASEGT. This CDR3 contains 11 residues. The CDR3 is CASIRGDEQFF. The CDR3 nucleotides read TGTGCCAGCATTCGGGGGGATGAGCAGTTCTTC.

The CDR3 loop is CASSPRTGSYEQYF. The CDR3 coding sequence is TGTGCCAGCTCACCCAGGACAGGCTCCTACGAGCAGTACTTC. The V call is TRBV18, the J call TRBJ2-7, with 7 bases that match TRBD1. The CDR3 covers 14 residues. The germline V gene encodes CDR1 KGHSH and CDR2 LQKENI. V dropped 3 bases and J dropped 0; count of bases not matched to a gene: 2. The whole variable domain, remainder taken from reference TRBV18 and TRBJ2-7, is NAGVMQNPRHLVRRRGQEARLRCSPMKGHSHVYWYRQLPEEGLKFMVYLQKENIIDESGMPKERFSAEFPKEGPSILRIQQVVRGDSAAYFCASSPRTGSYEQYFGPGTRLTVT.

Written as DNA, the CDR3 is TGTGCCAGCAGCTGGACAGGGGAAGAGCAGTACTTC. The encoded protein is CASSWTGEEQYF. The J gene is TRBJ2-7, the V gene TRBV6-1; 9 bases are a match to TRBD1. CDR3 length equals 12 residues. With V trimmed by 6 bases and J by 7 bases, 4 bases remained unmatched. The V gene's germline CDR1 is MNHNS and CDR2 SASEGT.

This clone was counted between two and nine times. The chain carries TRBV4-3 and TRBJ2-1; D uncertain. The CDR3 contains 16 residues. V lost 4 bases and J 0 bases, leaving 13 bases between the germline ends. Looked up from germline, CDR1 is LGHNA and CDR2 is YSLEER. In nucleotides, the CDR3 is TGCGCCAGCAGCCGAGTACCGACGGGCTCCTACAATGAGCAGTTCTTC. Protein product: CASSRVPTGSYNEQFF.

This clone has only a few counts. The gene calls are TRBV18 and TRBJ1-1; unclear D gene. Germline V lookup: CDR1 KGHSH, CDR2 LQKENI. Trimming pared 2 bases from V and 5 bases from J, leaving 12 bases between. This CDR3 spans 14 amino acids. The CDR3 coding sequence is TGTGCCAGCTCACCAGAACAGCGGGGTACTGAAGCTTTCTTT. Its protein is CASSPEQRGTEAFF.

CDR3 DNA sequence: TGTGCCAGCAGCTTACAACTAGGGTACTCCTACGAGCAGTACTTC. The encoded protein is CASSLQLGYSYEQYF. This chain connects TRBV7-8 to TRBJ2-7; D possibly corresponds to TRBD2 (5 bases). V was pared by 2 bases and J by 0 bases, with 11 bases between. The CDR3 runs to 15 residues. Germline CDR1 SGHVS, CDR2 FQNEAQ. Filled out from reference TRBV7-8 and TRBJ2-7, the complete variable domain reads GAGVSQSPRYKVAKRGQDVALRCDPISGHVSLFWYQQALGQGPEFLTYFQNEAQLDKSGLPSDRFFAERPEGSVSTLKIQRTQQEDSAVYLCASSLQLGYSYEQYFGPGTRLTVT.

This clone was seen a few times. The CDR3 region has the DNA TGTGCCAGCAGCCCCGGGACTCTAACCTACAATGAGCAGTTCTTC. Residues: CASSPGTLTYNEQFF. The gene calls are TRBV14 and TRBJ2-1; tentatively, D is TRBD2 (6 bases). Trimming took 4 bases from V and 2 from J, leaving 12 bases between them. Germline V gene lookup returns CDR1 SGHDN and CDR2 FVKESK. The CDR3 length is 15 residues.

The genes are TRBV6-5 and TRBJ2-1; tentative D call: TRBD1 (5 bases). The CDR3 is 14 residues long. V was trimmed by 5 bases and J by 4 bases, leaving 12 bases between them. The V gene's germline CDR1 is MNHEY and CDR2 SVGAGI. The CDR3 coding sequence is TGTGCCAGCAGTCCGCGACAGAGATACAATGAGCAGTTCTTC. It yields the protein CASSPRQRYNEQFF.

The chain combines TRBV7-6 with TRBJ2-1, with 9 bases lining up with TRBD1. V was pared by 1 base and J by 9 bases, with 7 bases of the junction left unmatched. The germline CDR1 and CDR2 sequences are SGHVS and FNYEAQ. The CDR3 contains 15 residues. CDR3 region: CASSLGQGGSGEQFF. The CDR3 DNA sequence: TGTGCCAGCAGCTTAGGACAGGGGGGTTCGGGTGAGCAGTTCTTC. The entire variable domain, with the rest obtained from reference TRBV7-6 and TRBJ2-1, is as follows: GAGVSQSPRYKVTKRGQDVALRCDPISGHVSLYWYRQALGQGPEFLTYFNYEAQQDKSGLPNDRFSAERPEGSISTLTIQRTEQRDSAMYRCASSLGQGGSGEQFFGPGTRLTVL.

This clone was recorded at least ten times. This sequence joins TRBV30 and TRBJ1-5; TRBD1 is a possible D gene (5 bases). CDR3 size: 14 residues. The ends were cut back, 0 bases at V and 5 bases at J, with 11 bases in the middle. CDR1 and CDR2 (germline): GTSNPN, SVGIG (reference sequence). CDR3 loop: CAWSVLSGDQPQHF. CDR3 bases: TGTGCCTGGAGTGTACTTTCGGGGGATCAGCCCCAGCATTTT.

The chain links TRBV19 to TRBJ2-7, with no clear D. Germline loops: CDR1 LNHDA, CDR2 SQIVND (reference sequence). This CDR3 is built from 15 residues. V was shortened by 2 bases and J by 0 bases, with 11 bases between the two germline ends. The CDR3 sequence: CASSILPQSSYEQYF. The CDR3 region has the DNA TGTGCCAGTAGTATATTGCCACAGAGCTCCTACGAGCAGTACTTC. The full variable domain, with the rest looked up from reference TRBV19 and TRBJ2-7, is DGGITQSPKYLFRKEGQNVTLSCEQNLNHDAMYWYRQDPGQGLRLIYYSQIVNDFQKGDIAEGYSVSREKKESFPLTVTSAQKNPTAFYLCASSILPQSSYEQYFGPGTRLTVT.

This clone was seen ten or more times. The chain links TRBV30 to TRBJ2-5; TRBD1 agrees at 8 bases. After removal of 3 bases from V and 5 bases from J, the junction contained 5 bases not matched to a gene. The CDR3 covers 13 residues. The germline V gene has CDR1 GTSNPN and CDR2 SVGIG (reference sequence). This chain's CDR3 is CAWRGQGAETQYF. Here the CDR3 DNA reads TGTGCCTGGAGAGGGCAGGGGGCTGAGACCCAGTACTTC.

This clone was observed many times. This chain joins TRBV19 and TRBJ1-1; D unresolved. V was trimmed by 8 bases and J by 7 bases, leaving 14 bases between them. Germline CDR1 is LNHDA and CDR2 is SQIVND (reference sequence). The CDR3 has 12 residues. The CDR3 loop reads CASHSRVFEAFF. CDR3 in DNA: TGTGCCAGTCACTCCCGGGTATTTGAAGCTTTCTTT.

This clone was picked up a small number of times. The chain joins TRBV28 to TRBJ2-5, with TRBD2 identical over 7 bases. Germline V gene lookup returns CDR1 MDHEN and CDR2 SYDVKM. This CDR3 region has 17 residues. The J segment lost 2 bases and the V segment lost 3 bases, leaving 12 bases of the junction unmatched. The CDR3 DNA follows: TGTGCCAGCAGTTTCCCCCCAGGGACTATATTACAAGAGACCCAGTACTTC. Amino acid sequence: CASSFPPGTILQETQYF.

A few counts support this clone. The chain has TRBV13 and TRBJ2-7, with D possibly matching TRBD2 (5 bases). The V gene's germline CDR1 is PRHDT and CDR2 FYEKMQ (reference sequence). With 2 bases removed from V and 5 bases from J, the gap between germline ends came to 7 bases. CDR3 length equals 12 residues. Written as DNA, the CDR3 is TGTGCCAGCAGCTTACCGAGGGACGAGCAGTACTTC. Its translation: CASSLPRDEQYF.

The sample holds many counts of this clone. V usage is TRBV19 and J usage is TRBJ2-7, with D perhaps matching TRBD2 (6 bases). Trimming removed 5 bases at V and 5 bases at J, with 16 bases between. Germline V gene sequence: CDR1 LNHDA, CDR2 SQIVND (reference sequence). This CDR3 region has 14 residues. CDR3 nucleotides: TGTGCCAGTAGTTTGGGACTCCGGCGGGACGAGCAGTACTTC. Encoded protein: CASSLGLRRDEQYF.

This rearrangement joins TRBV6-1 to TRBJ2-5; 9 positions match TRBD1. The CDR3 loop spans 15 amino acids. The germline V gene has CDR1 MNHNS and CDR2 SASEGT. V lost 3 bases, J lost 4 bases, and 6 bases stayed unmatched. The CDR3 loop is CASSETGGRGETQYF. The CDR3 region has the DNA TGTGCCAGCAGTGAGACAGGGGGAAGGGGAGAGACCCAGTACTTC.

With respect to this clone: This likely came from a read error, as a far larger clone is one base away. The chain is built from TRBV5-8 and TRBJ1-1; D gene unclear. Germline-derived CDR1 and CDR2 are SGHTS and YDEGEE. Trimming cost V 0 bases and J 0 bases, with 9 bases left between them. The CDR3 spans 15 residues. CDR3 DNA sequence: TGTGCCAGCAGCTTGGGGAGCCCAGTGAACACTGAAGCTTTCTTT. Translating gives CASSLGSPVNTEAFF.

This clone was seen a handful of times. The CDR3 spells CASSQTASSYNSPLHF. CDR3 sequence (DNA): TGTGCCAGCAGTCAGACAGCTAGCTCCTATAATTCACCCCTCCACTTT. The V and J genes are TRBV27 and TRBJ1-6; TRBD1 is a possible D gene (5 bases). Germline V gene sequence: CDR1 MNHEY, CDR2 SMNVEV (reference sequence). The V end lost 5 bases, the J end lost 0 bases, and 11 bases lay between the germline ends. The CDR3 runs 16 residues.

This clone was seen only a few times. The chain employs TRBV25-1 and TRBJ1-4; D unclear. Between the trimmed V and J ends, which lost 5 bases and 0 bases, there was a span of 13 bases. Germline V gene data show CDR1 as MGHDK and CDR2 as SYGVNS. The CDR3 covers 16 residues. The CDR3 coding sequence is TGTGCCAGCAGTTGGGCTCCCCAGACAACTAATGAAAAACTGTTTTTT. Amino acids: CASSWAPQTTNEKLFF.

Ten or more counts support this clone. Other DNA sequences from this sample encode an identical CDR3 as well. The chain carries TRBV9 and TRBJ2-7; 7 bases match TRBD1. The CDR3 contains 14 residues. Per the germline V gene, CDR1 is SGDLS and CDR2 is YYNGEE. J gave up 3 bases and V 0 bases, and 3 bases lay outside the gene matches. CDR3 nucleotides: TGTGCCAGCAGCGTAGGAGCAGGGGGCTACGAGCAGTACTTC. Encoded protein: CASSVGAGGYEQYF.

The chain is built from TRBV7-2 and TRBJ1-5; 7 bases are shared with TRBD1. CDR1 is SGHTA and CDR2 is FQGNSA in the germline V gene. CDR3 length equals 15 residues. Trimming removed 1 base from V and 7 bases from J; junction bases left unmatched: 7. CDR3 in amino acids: CASSLGLSGGQPQHF. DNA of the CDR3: TGTGCCAGCAGCTTAGGGTTGTCAGGGGGACAGCCCCAGCATTTT. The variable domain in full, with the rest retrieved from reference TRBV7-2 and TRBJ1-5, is GAGVSQSPSNKVTEKGKDVELRCDPISGHTALYWYRQSLGQGLEFLIYFQGNSAPDKSGLPSDRFSAERTGGSVSTLTIQRTQQEDSAVYLCASSLGLSGGQPQHFGDGTRLSIL.

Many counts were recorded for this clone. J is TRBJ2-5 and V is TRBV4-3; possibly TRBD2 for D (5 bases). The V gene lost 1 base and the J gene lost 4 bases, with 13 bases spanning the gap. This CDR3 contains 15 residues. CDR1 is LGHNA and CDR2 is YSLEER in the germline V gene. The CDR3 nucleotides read TGCGCCAGCAGCCAAGGGACGGGGAAGGGAGAGACCCAGTACTTC. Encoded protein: CASSQGTGKGETQYF.

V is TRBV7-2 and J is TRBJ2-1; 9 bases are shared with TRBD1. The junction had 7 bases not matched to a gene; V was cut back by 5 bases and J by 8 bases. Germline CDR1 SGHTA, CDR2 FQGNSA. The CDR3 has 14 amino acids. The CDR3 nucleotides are TGTGCCAGCAGCGGACAGGGGACGGGCGATGAGCAGTTCTTC. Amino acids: CASSGQGTGDEQFF.

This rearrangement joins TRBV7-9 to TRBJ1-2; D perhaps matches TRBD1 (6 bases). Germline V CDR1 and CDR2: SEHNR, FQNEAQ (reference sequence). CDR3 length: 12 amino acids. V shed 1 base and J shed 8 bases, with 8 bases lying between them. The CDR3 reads CASSLGRGGYTF. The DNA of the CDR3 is TGTGCCAGCAGCTTAGGCAGGGGAGGCTACACCTTC.

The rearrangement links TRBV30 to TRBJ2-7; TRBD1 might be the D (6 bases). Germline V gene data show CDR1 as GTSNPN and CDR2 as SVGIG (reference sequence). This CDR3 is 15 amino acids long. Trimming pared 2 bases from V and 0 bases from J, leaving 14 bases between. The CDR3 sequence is CAWSSTRGHSYEQYF. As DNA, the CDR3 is TGTGCCTGGAGTTCTACCAGGGGTCACTCCTACGAGCAGTACTTC.

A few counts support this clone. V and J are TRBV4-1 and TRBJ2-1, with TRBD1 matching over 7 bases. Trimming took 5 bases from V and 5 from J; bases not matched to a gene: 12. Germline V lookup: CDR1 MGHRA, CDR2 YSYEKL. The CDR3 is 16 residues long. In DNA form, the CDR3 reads TGCGCCAGCAGCGTACCCCAGCAGGGGGACCACAATGAGCAGTTCTTC. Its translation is CASSVPQQGDHNEQFF.

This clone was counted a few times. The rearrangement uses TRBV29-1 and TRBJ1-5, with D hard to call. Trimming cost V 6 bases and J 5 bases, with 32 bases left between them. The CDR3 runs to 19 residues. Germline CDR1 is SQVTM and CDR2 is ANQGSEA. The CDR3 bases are TGCAGCGTCGAGTTTCTCACCCAAAGCACGTTAACGGTCGATCAGCCCCAGCATTTT. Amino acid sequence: CSVEFLTQSTLTVDQPQHF.